This T cell receptor (beta chain) derives from a study of blood T cell repertoires in COVID-19 (dated by TCRdb to the early 2020s). Broadly, across the study: The collaborator samples originated in the United States, Italy and Spain and spanned the acute and convalescent phases of COVID-19. The material from the prospective study consisted of cDNA or gDNA derived from T cells, B-cell-depleted T cells, or PBMCs. Subjects who had been exposed to COVID-19, were actively infected with it, or had recovered from it provided the deeply sampled blood TCRbeta repertoires that made up the dataset. The repertoires were made available in a free public database intended to serve as a resource for research on the immune response to SARS-CoV-2. The samples were drawn from two sources: the first 160 participants of the ongoing ImmuneRACE study, and 1,254 subjects contributed by 6 global collaborators. Nearly every sample came with metadata listing a de-identified subject ID, COVID-19 status, age in years and sex. Where available, HLA class I and class II types were obtained from metadata supplied by the sample provider rather than from assay-based typing.

A remark on this clone: The antigen it recognizes is unknown. No quality values exist for individual bases; no much larger clone is one base distant.

Broad study findings and their caveats: The amount of clinical and demographic metadata varied by source and participant and was provided uncurated.

TCRbeta CDR3 regions were amplified from genomic DNA by means of the immunoSEQ Assay, a bias-controlled multiplex PCR. The study's own analysis went as follows. Nucleated cell counts per sample were estimated from amplification of reference gene primers within the assay. To quantify the absolute abundance of each unique TCRbeta CDR3 rearrangement, sequence reads were collapsed and filtered. For each sample, productive Simpson clonality was calculated as the square root of Simpson's diversity index across productive rearrangements. Not all clones reach the TCRdb copy of this immuneACCESS table, which keeps in-frame sequences only. Checked studies attribute under half of the gap to unresolved V genes and leave the rest unexplained. V, J and clone size are those of that table, while D and trimming were read from the DNA. This sample is represented by 300,000 to 400,000 clones; around 80% of them were singletons. The ten most abundant clones make up 2.5% to 3% of the sample.

Taken from cysteine to phenylalanine, the CDR3 has 14 residues. Solely the CDR3 DNA is kept, with 42 bases framed from the first base. CDR1 and CDR2 are drawn from the germline V gene: SGDLS, YYNGEE. V is pared back by 3 bases and J by 0 bases, with 10 bases lying between the germline termini. Each collaborating institution followed its own protocols to collect whole blood in K2EDTA tubes. Collaborator samples were shipped for TCRbeta analysis as frozen whole blood, isolated PBMCs, or DNA extracted from either sample type. Recombination joined TRBV9 with TRBJ2-7; the D segment could be TRBD1, given 6 matching bases. The sample taken for sequencing was peripheral blood. This TCR derives from a young man with active or convalescent COVID-19. The CDR3 here reads CASSGRQDSYEQYF. The nucleotide sequence reads TGTGCCAGCAGCGGGAGACAGGACTCCTACGAGCAGTACTTC.